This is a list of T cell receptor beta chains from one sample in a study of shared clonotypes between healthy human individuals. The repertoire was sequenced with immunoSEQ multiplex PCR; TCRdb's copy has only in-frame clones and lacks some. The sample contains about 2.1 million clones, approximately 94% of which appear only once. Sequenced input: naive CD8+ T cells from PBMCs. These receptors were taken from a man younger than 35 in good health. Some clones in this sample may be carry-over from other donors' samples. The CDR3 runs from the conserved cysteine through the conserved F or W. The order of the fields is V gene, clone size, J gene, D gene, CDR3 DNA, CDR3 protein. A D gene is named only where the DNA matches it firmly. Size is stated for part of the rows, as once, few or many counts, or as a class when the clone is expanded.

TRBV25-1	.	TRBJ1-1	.	TGTGCCAGCAGTGATGGTAGTAGGGAAAGGGACACTGAAGCTTTCTTT	CASSDGSRERDTEAFF
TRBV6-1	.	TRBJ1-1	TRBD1	TGTGCCAGCTTCGAGACAGGGGCTGCTGAAGCTTTCTTT	CASFETGAAEAFF
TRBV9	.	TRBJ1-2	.	TGTGCCAGCAGCGCCAACATTTTACAGCTCGGCACCAACTATGGCTACACCTTC	CASSANILQLGTNYGYTF
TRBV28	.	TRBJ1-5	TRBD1	TGTGCCAGCACCCCTCGGATGCAGGGGGCGCGTAGCAATCAGCCCCAGCATTTT	CASTPRMQGARSNQPQHF
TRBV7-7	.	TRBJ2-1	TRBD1	TGTGCCAGCAGCTTAAACCAGGGGGCGAACAATGAGCAGTTCTTC	CASSLNQGANNEQFF
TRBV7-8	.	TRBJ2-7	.	TGTGCCAGCAGCTTAGACAGAGGCCCTACACACGAGCAGTACTTC	CASSLDRGPTHEQYF
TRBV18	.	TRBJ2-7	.	TGTGCCAGCTCCCGACTGGGGTCGGGCTCCTACGAGCAGTACTTC	CASSRLGSGSYEQYF
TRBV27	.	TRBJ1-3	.	TGTGCCAGCAGCCACACGAGAACTGGAAACACCATATATTTT	CASSHTRTGNTIYF
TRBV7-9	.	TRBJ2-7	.	TGTGCCAGCAGCTCCCAAGGGCTAGCCTACGAGCAGTACTTC	CASSSQGLAYEQYF
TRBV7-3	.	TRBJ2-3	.	TGTGCCAGCAGCCAGGGCATGTCTAGCACAGATACGCAGTATTTT	CASSQGMSSTDTQYF
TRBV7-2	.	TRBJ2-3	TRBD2	TGTGCCAGCAGCTCCACTAGCGGGAGATCAGATACGCAGTATTTT	CASSSTSGRSDTQYF
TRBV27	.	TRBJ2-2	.	TGTGCCAGCAGTTTATTGCTCCAGGGAGCCACCGGGGAGCTGTTTTTT	CASSLLLQGATGELFF
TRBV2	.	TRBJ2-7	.	TGTGCCACCAGGAGGAGGGGGTACTACGAGCAGTACTTC	CATRRRGYYEQYF
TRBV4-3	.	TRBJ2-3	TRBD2	TGCGCCAGCAGCCAAGACCGCGGGAGGCTGATTCCAGATACGCAGTATTTT	CASSQDRGRLIPDTQYF
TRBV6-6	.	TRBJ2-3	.	TGTGCCAGCAGTTCCTTCGGGACTGGGCCCTCAGGCGGTGATGATTTT	CASSSFGTGPSGGDDF
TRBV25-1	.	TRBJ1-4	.	TGTGCCAGCAGCGAGGGGACGTGGGCGAATGAAAAACTGTTTTTT	CASSEGTWANEKLFF
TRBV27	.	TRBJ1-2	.	TGTGCCAGCACCCCCCGGGGCCCTTCTTGGGGCTACACCTTC	CASTPRGPSWGYTF
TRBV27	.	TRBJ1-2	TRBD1	TGTGCCAGCAGTTTAGAGGGGGCTATCGATGGCTACACCTTC	CASSLEGAIDGYTF
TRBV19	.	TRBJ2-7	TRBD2	TGTGCCAGTAGTATCGAGGCTAGCGGTTCCTACGAGCAGTACTTC	CASSIEASGSYEQYF
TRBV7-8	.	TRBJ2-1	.	TGTGCCAGCAGCCCCTGGGTTGCAGGGAGCTCCTACAATGAGCAGTTCTTC	CASSPWVAGSSYNEQFF
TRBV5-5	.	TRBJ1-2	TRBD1	TGTGCCAGCAGGCAAGGGGGCAACTACTATGGCTACACCTTC	CASRQGGNYYGYTF
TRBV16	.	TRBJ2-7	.	TGTGCCAGCAGCCTTTCGGACATTCAAGAGCAGTACTTC	CASSLSDIQEQYF
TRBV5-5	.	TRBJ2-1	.	TGTGCCAGCAGCTTGGATGCGGGCTACAATGAGCAGTTCTTC	CASSLDAGYNEQFF
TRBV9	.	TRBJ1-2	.	TGTGCCAGCAGCCCTTCCGGGGCAGGCCGAAACTATGGCTACACCTTC	CASSPSGAGRNYGYTF
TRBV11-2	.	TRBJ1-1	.	TGTGCCAGCAGCTTGCTAAGGGGGGGGACTGAAGCTTTCTTT	CASSLLRGGTEAFF
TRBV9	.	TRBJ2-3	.	TGTGCCAGCAGCGTAGAAAGTTATGGGGATACGCAGTATTTT	CASSVESYGDTQYF
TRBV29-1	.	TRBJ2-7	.	TGCAGCGTTGAAGCGACAACCTACGAGCAGTACTTC	CSVEATTYEQYF
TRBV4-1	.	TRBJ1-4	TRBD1	TGCGCCAGCAGCCAAGAGCGATACTCTGGGACAGGGGCGCTTAATGAAAAACTGTTTTTT	CASSQERYSGTGALNEKLFF
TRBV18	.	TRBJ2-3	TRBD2	TGTGCCAGCTCACCACCTCGGAGCGGGAACACAGATACGCAGTATTTT	CASSPPRSGNTDTQYF
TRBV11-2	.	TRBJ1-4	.	TGTGCCAGCAGCGTTGGCGCCGCTTTTAATGAAAAACTGTTTTTT	CASSVGAAFNEKLFF
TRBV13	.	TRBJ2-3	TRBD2	TGTGCCAGCAGCCGGAGGGGACTAGCATTACAGTATTTT	CASSRRGLALQYF
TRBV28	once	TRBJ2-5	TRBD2	TGTGCCAGCAGTCCTAGCGGAGAGACCCAGTACTTC	CASSPSGETQYF
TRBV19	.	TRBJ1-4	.	TGTGCCAGTAGTTTCAGGGCTTCTAATGAAAAACTGTTTTTT	CASSFRASNEKLFF
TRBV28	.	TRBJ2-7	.	TGTGCCAGCAGTCCACCGGGGCAGTTGGACTTC	CASSPPGQLDF
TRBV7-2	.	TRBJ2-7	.	TGTGCCAGCAGCACTCGAGCCGGGACCAACCCCTACGAGCAGTACTTC	CASSTRAGTNPYEQYF
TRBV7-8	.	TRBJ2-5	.	TGTGCCAGCAGCTTAGTATGGCTCCAAGAGACCCAGTACTTC	CASSLVWLQETQYF
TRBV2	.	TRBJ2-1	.	TGTGCCAGCAGTGAAACCGCGACAAGCTCCTACAATGAGCAGTTCTTC	CASSETATSSYNEQFF
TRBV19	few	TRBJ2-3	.	TGTGCCAGTAGTGTTCCAGGGGATCATACGCAGTATTTT	CASSVPGDHTQYF
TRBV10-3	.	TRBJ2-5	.	TGTGCCATCAGTGAGTCGGCTAGTATGGAGACCCAGTACTTC	CAISESASMETQYF
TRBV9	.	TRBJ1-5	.	TGTGCCAGCAGTAGTCCACCCGGCCCCCAGCATTTT	CASSSPPGPQHF
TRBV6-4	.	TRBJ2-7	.	TGTGCCAGCGGAATACTACTTGCCTACGAGCAGTACTTC	CASGILLAYEQYF
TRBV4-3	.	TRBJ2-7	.	TGCGCCAGCAGCCAGGGCGGGGCCTACGAGCAGTACTTC	CASSQGGAYEQYF
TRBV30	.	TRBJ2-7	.	TGTGCCTGGAGTAGCCTGTCCTACGAGCAGTACTTC	CAWSSLSYEQYF
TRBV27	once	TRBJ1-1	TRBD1	TGTGCCAGCAGATTCCTTACCGGACAGGGGGCGCTTGGCACTGAAGCTTTCTTT	CASRFLTGQGALGTEAFF
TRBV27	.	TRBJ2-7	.	TGTGCCAGCAGTTCGCGCGGGACCCCTTCGTACGAGCAGTACTTC	CASSSRGTPSYEQYF
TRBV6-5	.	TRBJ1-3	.	TGTGCCAGCAGTTACTCTCGGGACAACTCTGGAAACACCATATATTTT	CASSYSRDNSGNTIYF
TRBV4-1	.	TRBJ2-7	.	TGCGCCAGCAGCCAAGAGGGAAGGGGAGTTAACGAGCAGTACTTC	CASSQEGRGVNEQYF
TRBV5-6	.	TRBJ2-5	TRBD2	TGTGCCAGCAGCGAGCCTAGCGGGAGGGCCTTAAGGGAAGAGACCCAGTACTTC	CASSEPSGRALREETQYF
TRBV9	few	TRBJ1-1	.	TGTGCCAGCAGCGTTTCAGGGAACACTGAAGCTTTCTTT	CASSVSGNTEAFF
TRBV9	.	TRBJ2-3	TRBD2	TGTGCCAGCAGCGTGGCCGGGACTACCGCCCCCACAGATACGCAGTATTTT	CASSVAGTTAPTDTQYF
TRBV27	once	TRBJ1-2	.	TGTGCCAGCAGTTTGTCGGGGATCAACTATGGCTACACCTTC	CASSLSGINYGYTF
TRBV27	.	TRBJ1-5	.	TGTGCCAGCAGCTTAACGGGGAGTAATCAGCCCCAGCATTTT	CASSLTGSNQPQHF
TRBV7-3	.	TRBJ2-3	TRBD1	TGTGCCAGCAGCTTAGTAGGACAGGGGGGTTATGATACGCAGTATTTT	CASSLVGQGGYDTQYF
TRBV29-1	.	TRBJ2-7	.	TGCAGCGGCCGGACAGAGGGCTCCTACGAGCAGTACTTC	CSGRTEGSYEQYF
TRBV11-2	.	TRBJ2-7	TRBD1	TGTGCCAGCAGCCCCGGACAGGGGACCTTCTTCTACGAGCAGTACTTC	CASSPGQGTFFYEQYF
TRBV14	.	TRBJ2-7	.	TGTGCCAGCAGCCAAGATCGGCTCTACGAGCAGTACTTC	CASSQDRLYEQYF
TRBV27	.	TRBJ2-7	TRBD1	TGTGCCAGCAGTAATACCGGGACAGGGTCTTACGAGCAGTACTTC	CASSNTGTGSYEQYF